The following is a T cell receptor (beta chain) sequence with its context. These data originate in a study of metastatic and nonmetastatic thyroid tumors. None of the patients had undergone any treatment ahead of thyroid surgery. Germline values: CDR1 GTSNPN, CDR2 SVGIG (reference sequence). The CDR3 runs 8 residues. V was cut by 7 bases and J by 7 bases, with 3 bases left in between. Using MiXCR, TCRdb reanalyzed the PCR reads. Of over 50,000 clones listed, 30% are singletons. Input material: blood. The genes are TRBV30 and TRBJ2-3; no definite D call. The source of this sequence is a female donor with papillary thyroid cancer or a benign thyroid nodule (not recorded which). Some clones in this sample may be carry-over from other donors' samples. The CDR3 DNA follows: TGTGCCTTGAATACGCAGTATTTT. It encodes CALNTQYF. The entire variable domain, with the rest obtained from reference TRBV30 and TRBJ2-3, is as follows: SQTIHQWPATLVQPVGSPLSLECTVEGTSNPNLYWYRQAAGRGLQLLFYSVGIGQISSEVPQNLSASRPQDRQFILSSKKLLLSDSGFYLCALNTQYFGPGTRLTVL.